This T cell receptor beta chain was sequenced in a study of shared clonotypes between healthy human individuals. Notes on this clone: Other DNA sequences in the same sample also yield this CDR3.

Running of the assay took place at deep level. An approximately 200 ng quantity of DNA, 29,000 or so T cell genomes, went into the sorted-subset replicate PCRs. Original processing methods: ImmunoSEQ yielded junction-only sequences lacking quality scores, so filtering differed. Method: immunoSEQ multiplex PCR; TCRdb's copy keeps in-frame clones and lacks some. Clone size and V and J calls were adopted from that table, with D and trimming inferred from the DNA. The data contain about 2.4 million clones, under 95% of them singletons. The sequencing sample was made of naive CD4+ T cells from PBMCs. Sample subset: CD45RA+ positively selected. The TCR was taken from a man between 18 and 29 years old in good health. Some clones in this sample may be carry-over from other donors' samples.

CDR3 bases: TGCGCCAGCAGCTTGGGGACAGGTAACACCGGGGAGCTGTTTTTT. Translated, it gives CASSLGTGNTGELFF. V is TRBV5-1 and J is TRBJ2-2; 7 bases map to TRBD1. This CDR3 is 15 amino acids long. Germline values: CDR1 SGHRS, CDR2 YFSETQ. V lost 0 bases and J lost 2; bases outside the gene matches: 1.